Below are 16 T cell receptor beta chains sequenced from a single sample in a study of radiotherapy plus CTLA-4 blockade in lung cancer. TCRdb's table, derived via immunoSEQ multiplex PCR, lists solely in-frame clones and lacks some. This table has approximately 98,000 clones, 82% appearing once. Material: peripheral blood, obtained from a patient treated with radiotherapy plus ipilimumab. These receptors all come from a human donor with non-small cell lung cancer who had a partial response to radiotherapy plus ipilimumab.

The chain uses TRBV15 and TRBJ2-5, with D perhaps TRBD2 (5 bases). The CDR3 is 14 residues long. Germline V CDR1 and CDR2: LNHNV, YYDKDF (reference sequence). V lost 1 base, J lost 4 bases, and 10 bases lay in between. The CDR3 region has the DNA TGTGCCACCAGCAGAGGAGGGTTTGCAGAGACCCAGTACTTC. Encoded protein: CATSRGGFAETQYF.

This clone has a single count. The CDR3: CASSPRVTGSEAFF. The CDR3 region has the DNA TGTGCCAGCAGCCCCCGAGTGACGGGATCTGAAGCTTTCTTT. The chain employs TRBV11-2 and TRBJ1-1; D is ambiguous. This CDR3 is built from 14 residues. The V end lost 5 bases, the J end lost 6 bases, and 16 bases lay between the germline ends. Germline V gives CDR1 SGHAT, CDR2 FQNNGV. Using reference TRBV11-2 and TRBJ1-1 for the parts outside the CDR3, the full variable domain is EAGVAQSPRYKIIEKRQSVAFWCNPISGHATLYWYQQILGQGPKLLIQFQNNGVVDDSQLPKDRFSAERLKGVDSTLKIQPAKLEDSAVYLCASSPRVTGSEAFFGQGTRLTVV.

This clone was counted between two and nine times. This chain links TRBV30 with TRBJ2-1; 12 bases agree with TRBD2. In germline, CDR1 is GTSNPN, CDR2 SVGIG (reference sequence). The CDR3 has 15 amino acids. The ends lost 1 base at V and 5 bases at J; junction bases unmatched: 3. The CDR3 loop is CAWSGLAGADNEQFF. CDR3 in DNA: TGTGCCTGGAGTGGACTAGCGGGAGCTGACAATGAGCAGTTCTTC.

V gene TRBV18 combines with J gene TRBJ2-2; 7 bases are a match to TRBD2. Unmatched junction bases numbered 5, after V lost 3 bases and J lost 4 bases. This CDR3 has 15 amino acids. Germline V gene sequence: CDR1 KGHSH, CDR2 LQKENI. This CDR3 is CASSPAGDSTGELFF. The CDR3 region has the DNA TGTGCCAGCTCACCCGCGGGAGATAGCACCGGGGAGCTGTTTTTT.

The chain combines TRBV19 with TRBJ2-5; TRBD2 is a possible D gene (7 bases). Trimming shortened V by 6 bases and J by 5 bases, and 13 bases separated the two germline ends. The CDR3 consists of 13 residues. Germline CDR1 LNHDA, CDR2 SQIVND (reference sequence). The CDR3 region has the DNA TGTGCCAGTAGCTCCGAGGGGGGGGAGACCCAGTACTTC. Its protein product is CASSSEGGETQYF.

The chain has TRBV5-1 and TRBJ1-4; 8 bases are a match to TRBD1. The CDR3 extends over 14 amino acids. J gave up 8 bases and V 4 bases, and 7 bases lay outside the gene matches. Germline V lookup: CDR1 SGHRS, CDR2 YFSETQ. The CDR3 sequence: CASSGQGRGEKLFF. Here the CDR3 DNA reads TGCGCCAGCAGCGGACAGGGTCGGGGAGAAAAACTGTTTTTT.

The genes are TRBV5-1 and TRBJ2-7; 14 bases match TRBD2. CDR3 length equals 17 residues. Losses at the gene ends were 0 bases for V and 4 bases for J; bases not matched to a gene: 6. The germline CDR1 and CDR2 sequences are SGHRS and YFSETQ. CDR3 protein: CASSLGLAGGKGYEQYF. The CDR3 DNA follows: TGCGCCAGCAGCTTGGGACTAGCGGGAGGGAAGGGTTACGAGCAGTACTTC. Using reference TRBV5-1 and TRBJ2-7 for the parts outside the CDR3, the full variable domain is KAGVTQTPRYLIKTRGQQVTLSCSPISGHRSVSWYQQTPGQGLQFLFEYFSETQRNKGNFPGRFSGRQFSNSRSEMNVSTLELGDSALYLCASSLGLAGGKGYEQYFGPGTRLTVT.

The chain recombines TRBV4-2 with TRBJ2-1; 9 bases line up with TRBD2. The V gene end was trimmed by 0 bases and the J gene end by 5 bases; junction bases not matched to a gene: 5. CDR1 and CDR2 (germline): LGHNA, YNFKEQ. CDR3 length: 16 residues. This chain's CDR3 is CASSQDPSGNNNEQFF. CDR3 sequence (DNA): TGTGCCAGCAGCCAAGATCCTAGCGGGAATAACAATGAGCAGTTCTTC.

The DNA of the CDR3 is TGCGCCAGCGGAACTAGCGGCGCCCCCCCCCTTTACAATGAGCAGTTCTTC. It translates to CASGTSGAPPLYNEQFF. The chain combines TRBV23-1 with TRBJ2-1, with 8 bases lining up with TRBD2. TRBV23-1 is known as an ORF, though its function is uncertain. The trim removed 8 bases at V and 4 bases at J, leaving 16 bases unmatched. The CDR3 has 17 amino acids.

The chain carries TRBV6-5 and TRBJ1-2, with D tentatively TRBD1 (5 bases). Germline V gene lookup returns CDR1 MNHEY and CDR2 SVGAGI. This CDR3 has 14 residues. V dropped 6 bases and J dropped 7 bases, with 18 bases sitting between them. CDR3 sequence (DNA): TGTGCCAGCAGCTCGCAATTCCAGGGTACTGGCTACACCTTC. It yields the protein CASSSQFQGTGYTF.

V gene TRBV2 combines with J gene TRBJ2-5; 8 bases match TRBD2. J gave up 5 bases and V 7 bases, and 12 bases lay outside the gene matches. The CDR3 contains 15 residues. The germline gives CDR1 SNHLY, CDR2 FYNNEI. The CDR3 sequence is CASKGAGGGWETQYF. Here the CDR3 DNA reads TGTGCCAGCAAAGGGGCGGGAGGAGGGTGGGAGACCCAGTACTTC.

The V and J genes are TRBV7-9 and TRBJ1-4, with D unclear. The CDR3 contains 14 residues. Trimming took off 3 bases at V and 2 bases at J, with 7 bases between the two ends. The germline V gene encodes CDR1 SEHNR and CDR2 FQNEAQ (reference sequence). DNA of the CDR3: TGTGCCAGCAGCTTCAGTGATACTAATGAAAAACTGTTTTTT. It yields the protein CASSFSDTNEKLFF. Variable domain in full (rest from reference TRBV7-9 and TRBJ1-4): DTGVSQNPRHKITKRGQNVTFRCDPISEHNRLYWYRQTLGQGPEFLTYFQNEAQLEKSRLLSDRFSAERPKGSFSTLEIQRTEQGDSAMYLCASSFSDTNEKLFFGSGTQLSVL.

The chain is built from TRBV6-1 and TRBJ1-5; 8 positions match TRBD1. Unmatched junction bases numbered 6, after V lost 6 bases and J lost 2 bases. Germline V gene lookup returns CDR1 MNHNS and CDR2 SASEGT. The CDR3 is 15 residues long. Here the CDR3 reads CASRAQTGGNQPQHF. The CDR3 DNA is TGTGCCAGCAGGGCCCAGACAGGGGGCAATCAGCCCCAGCATTTT.

The chain has TRBV29-1 and TRBJ1-1, with a tentative D call TRBD1 (5 bases). The CDR3 extends over 15 amino acids. Germline V gives CDR1 SQVTM, CDR2 ANQGSEA. The V gene lost 3 bases and the J gene lost 0 bases, with 14 bases spanning the gap. The chain's CDR3 is CSVDGQGGMNTEAFF. The CDR3 nucleotides are TGCAGCGTTGATGGCCAGGGAGGGATGAACACTGAAGCTTTCTTT.

In this sample, this clone turned up a few times. The V gene is TRBV5-1, the J gene TRBJ2-2; 9 bases map to TRBD2. V lost 2 bases, J lost 3 bases, and 2 bases stayed unmatched. CDR1 and CDR2 (germline): SGHRS, YFSETQ. This CDR3 spans 15 amino acids. This CDR3 is CASSLVAGDTGELFF. CDR3 nucleotides: TGCGCCAGCAGCTTAGTAGCGGGAGACACCGGGGAGCTGTTTTTT.

This chain connects TRBV2 to TRBJ2-5, with D unclear. Per germline, CDR1 SNHLY and CDR2 FYNNEI. The CDR3 spans 12 residues. V was clipped by 8 bases and J by 3 bases, with 10 bases between them. CDR3: CASRNREETQYF. The CDR3 DNA reads TGTGCCAGCCGTAACCGAGAAGAGACCCAGTACTTC.